This T cell receptor (beta chain) was identified during a study of blood T cell repertoires in COVID-19. Study-wide context: Researchers got acute and convalescent COVID-19 samples from the United States, Italy and Spain. T cells, B-cell-depleted T cells, or PBMCs provided the cDNA or gDNA that served as material.

Authors' processing steps: Amplifying reference gene primers gave estimates of nucleated cell counts. TCRdb's table, derived via immunoSEQ multiplex PCR, lists solely in-frame clones and lacks some. That table supplies the V and J calls and clone size; D and trimming were determined from the DNA. The sample lists 110,000 or so clones, 75% to 90% occurring once. Germline CDR1 and CDR2: SGHTA and FQGNSA. Between the trimmed V and J ends, which lost 2 bases and 5 bases, there was a span of 9 bases. The CDR3 loop spans 13 amino acids. Sequences were obtained from peripheral blood. The chain carries TRBV7-2 and TRBJ2-5; tentative D call: TRBD2 (5 bases). This TCR came from a woman aged 40 to 49 with acute or convalescent COVID-19. CDR3 DNA sequence: TGTGCCAGCAGCTTAACCCGGAGGGAGACCCAGTACTTC. It translates to CASSLTRRETQYF.